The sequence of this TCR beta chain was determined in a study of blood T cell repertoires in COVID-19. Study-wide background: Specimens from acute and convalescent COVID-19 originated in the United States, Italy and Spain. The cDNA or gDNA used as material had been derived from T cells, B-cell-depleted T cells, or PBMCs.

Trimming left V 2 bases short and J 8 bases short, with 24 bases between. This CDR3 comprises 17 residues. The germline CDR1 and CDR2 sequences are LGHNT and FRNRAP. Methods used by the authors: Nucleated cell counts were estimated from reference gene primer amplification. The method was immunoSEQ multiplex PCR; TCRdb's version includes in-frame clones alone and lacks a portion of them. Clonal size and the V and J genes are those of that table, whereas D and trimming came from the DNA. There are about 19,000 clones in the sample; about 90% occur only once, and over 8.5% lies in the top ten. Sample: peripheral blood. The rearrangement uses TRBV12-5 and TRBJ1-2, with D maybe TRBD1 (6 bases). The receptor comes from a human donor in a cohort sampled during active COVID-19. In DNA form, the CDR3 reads TGTGCTAGTGGTTTGATAGTGGACAGAAGAAGAATGGAAGGCTACACCTTC. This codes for CASGLIVDRRRMEGYTF.